These 32 T cell receptor beta chains came from one sample sequenced in a study of blood T cell repertoires in COVID-19. Data came from immunoSEQ multiplex PCR; TCRdb stores just in-frame clones and leaves some out. The profile shows about 230,000 clones, approximately 82% of them singletons. The specimen sequenced was peripheral blood. These TCRs come from a woman aged 70 to 79 with active or convalescent COVID-19.

CDR3 loop: CASKVRGAKDTQYF. CDR3 DNA: TGTGCCAGCAAGGTCAGGGGGGCAAAAGATACGCAGTATTTT. The chain recombines TRBV27 with TRBJ2-3; maybe TRBD1 (7 bases). The germline V and J ends were trimmed by 7 bases and 5 bases, with 16 bases remaining between them. This CDR3 contains 14 residues. Germline lookup yields CDR1 MNHEY and CDR2 SMNVEV (reference sequence).

This chain links TRBV2 with TRBJ2-2; 7 positions match TRBD1. The V and J ends lost 4 bases and 0 bases, in that order; junction bases with no gene match: 8. CDR1 is SNHLY, CDR2 FYNNEI, per germline. The CDR3 is 17 residues long. The CDR3 loop reads CASSGPDRAANTGELFF. The CDR3, as DNA: TGTGCCAGCAGTGGACCCGACAGGGCCGCGAACACCGGGGAGCTGTTTTTT. Full variable domain (rest looked up from reference TRBV2 and TRBJ2-2): EPEVTQTPSHQVTQMGQEVILRCVPISNHLYFYWYRQILGQKVEFLVSFYNNEISEKSEIFDDQFSVERPDGSNFTLKIRSTKLEDSAMYFCASSGPDRAANTGELFFGEGSRLTVL.

The chain uses TRBV5-1 and TRBJ2-1; 8 bases map to TRBD1. This CDR3 has 16 residues. J lost 1 base, V lost 3 bases, and 6 bases had no gene match. Per the germline V gene, CDR1 is SGHRS and CDR2 is YFSETQ. CDR3 residues: CASSSGQGGSYNEQFF. The DNA for the CDR3 is TGCGCCAGCAGCTCCGGACAGGGTGGGTCCTACAATGAGCAGTTCTTC.

The chain uses TRBV6-5 and TRBJ1-1; D ambiguous. The ends were cut back, 4 bases at V and 8 bases at J, with 14 bases in the middle. This CDR3 comprises 13 residues. Germline CDR1 MNHEY, CDR2 SVGAGI. The CDR3 is CASSSGLINEAFF. The CDR3 DNA reads as TGTGCCAGCAGTTCAGGACTAATTAACGAAGCTTTCTTT.

The chain uses TRBV6-4 and TRBJ2-1; maybe TRBD1 (6 bases). V shed 5 bases and J shed 7 bases, with 21 bases lying between them. The CDR3 sequence is 16 residues long. CDR1 MRHNA and CDR2 SNTAGT come from the germline V gene. This CDR3 is CASSSQDGGAANEQFF. Written as DNA, the CDR3 is TGTGCCAGCAGTTCCCAGGATGGGGGCGCTGCAAATGAGCAGTTCTTC.

The rearrangement joins TRBV6-6 to TRBJ1-5; no firm D call. V lost 7 bases, J lost 0 bases, and 13 bases lay in between. This CDR3 is 15 amino acids long. Germline CDR1 and CDR2: MNHNY and SVGAGI (reference sequence). The CDR3 protein is CASNGRAPSNQPQHF. The CDR3 nucleotides are TGTGCCAGCAATGGGAGGGCCCCTAGCAATCAGCCCCAGCATTTT.

V and J are TRBV28 and TRBJ2-7; D call uncertain. Per germline, CDR1 MDHEN and CDR2 SYDVKM. The CDR3 loop spans 15 amino acids. Trimming pared 3 bases from V and 0 bases from J, leaving 12 bases between. CDR3 DNA sequence: TGTGCCAGCAGTTTCGTCGGTTTTAGCTCCTACGAGCAGTACTTC. Encoded protein: CASSFVGFSSYEQYF.

The rearrangement joins TRBV11-2 to TRBJ2-1; 8 positions agree with TRBD2. The CDR3 runs to 15 residues. Trimming at V came to 2 bases and at J to 8 bases, leaving 8 bases not matched to a gene. From germline, CDR1 is SGHAT and CDR2 FQNNGV. Written as DNA, the CDR3 is TGTGCCAGCAGCTTATCAGTAGCGGGATACGATGAGCAGTTCTTC. Amino acid sequence: CASSLSVAGYDEQFF.

The chain couples TRBV7-2 to TRBJ2-2; the match to TRBD2 covers 13 bases. This CDR3 has 17 residues. Per germline, CDR1 SGHTA and CDR2 FQGNSA. V was clipped by 5 bases and J by 0 bases; unmatched bases: 3. The CDR3 reads CASSVTSGGANTGELFF. CDR3 DNA: TGTGCCAGCAGCGTTACTAGCGGGGGGGCGAACACCGGGGAGCTGTTTTTT.

This chain connects TRBV19 to TRBJ1-5; D unresolved. Germline V gives CDR1 LNHDA, CDR2 SQIVND (reference sequence). This CDR3 has 12 amino acids. Trimming pared 3 bases from V and 11 bases from J, leaving 11 bases between. The CDR3: CASSIGQAAQHF. For the CDR3, the DNA is TGTGCCAGTAGTATCGGTCAGGCAGCCCAGCATTTT. The variable domain in full, completed from reference TRBV19 and TRBJ1-5, reads DGGITQSPKYLFRKEGQNVTLSCEQNLNHDAMYWYRQDPGQGLRLIYYSQIVNDFQKGDIAEGYSVSREKKESFPLTVTSAQKNPTAFYLCASSIGQAAQHFGDGTRLSIL.

V and J are TRBV2 and TRBJ2-1; D is ambiguous. CDR3 length: 10 amino acids. Germline loops: CDR1 SNHLY, CDR2 FYNNEI. Trimming shortened V by 1 base and J by 13 bases, and 5 bases separated the two germline ends. DNA of the CDR3: TGTGCCAGCAGTGAAGTACTACAGTTCTTC. Translated: CASSEVLQFF.

The table lists this clone with a few counts. The rearrangement links TRBV24-1 to TRBJ2-1; 8 positions agree with TRBD2. The V gene end was trimmed by 10 bases and the J gene end by 6 bases; junction bases not matched to a gene: 7. The CDR3 covers 13 residues. The germline V gene encodes CDR1 KGHDR and CDR2 SFDVKD. CDR3 residues: CATGSGSFNEQFF. The CDR3 bases are TGTGCCACAGGGAGCGGGAGTTTCAATGAGCAGTTCTTC.

As DNA, the CDR3 is TGTGCCAGCAGCTTAAATGGAGGCCCTTACGAGCAGTACTTC. Amino acids: CASSLNGGPYEQYF. The chain recombines TRBV7-2 with TRBJ2-7; D is possibly TRBD2 (5 bases). Germline CDR1 SGHTA, CDR2 FQGNSA. The CDR3 runs to 14 residues. V was trimmed by 2 bases and J by 4 bases, leaving 12 bases between them.

This clone turned up a few times. The chain combines TRBV18 with TRBJ1-2; D is possibly TRBD1 (6 bases). CDR1 KGHSH and CDR2 LQKENI come from the germline V gene. The V gene lost 2 bases and the J gene lost 6 bases, with 19 bases spanning the gap. CDR3 size: 16 residues. The CDR3 protein is CASSPYSGQTSNGYTF. The CDR3 DNA reads TGTGCCAGCTCACCATATTCAGGACAGACCTCAAATGGCTACACCTTC.

This clone has a single count. This chain connects TRBV6-6 to TRBJ2-7; weak D call: TRBD1 (6 bases). The CDR3 is made up of 13 amino acids. Per the germline V gene, CDR1 is MNHNY and CDR2 is SVGAGI (reference sequence). The germline V and J ends were trimmed by 5 bases and 7 bases, with 15 bases remaining between them. This chain's CDR3 is CASSPHRQGEQYF. CDR3 bases: TGTGCCAGCAGTCCCCATAGGCAGGGGGAGCAGTACTTC.

The table lists this clone with a count of one. This chain joins TRBV15 and TRBJ1-3, with 7 bases identical to TRBD1. Germline lookup yields CDR1 LNHNV and CDR2 YYDKDF (reference sequence). J lost 0 bases, V lost 1 base, and 3 bases had no gene match. This CDR3 has 16 amino acids. CDR3 coding DNA: TGTGCCACCAGCAGAGGACAGGGAGCCTCTGGAAACACCATATATTTT. It codes for CATSRGQGASGNTIYF.

The V call is TRBV28, the J call TRBJ2-7, with TRBD2 identical over 9 bases. Per germline, CDR1 MDHEN and CDR2 SYDVKM. Trimming removed 4 bases from V and 0 bases from J; junction bases left unmatched: 4. This CDR3 has 15 residues. CDR3 residues: CASSSSGRLSYEQYF. The DNA for the CDR3 is TGTGCCAGCAGTTCCAGCGGGAGGCTCTCCTACGAGCAGTACTTC.

The sample holds a few counts of this clone. The rearrangement links TRBV9 to TRBJ1-2, with unresolved D. This CDR3 is 14 amino acids long. The germline V gene has CDR1 SGDLS and CDR2 YYNGEE. The V and J ends lost 0 bases and 8 bases respectively, with 14 bases between them. CDR3 residues: CASSVGVALGGYTF. The DNA of the CDR3 is TGTGCCAGCAGCGTAGGAGTGGCCCTCGGGGGCTACACCTTC.

This rearrangement joins TRBV3-1 (or the pseudogene TRBV3-2) to TRBJ2-7, with 9 bases that match TRBD2. Germline V gene data show CDR1 as LGHDT and CDR2 as YNNKEL (reference sequence). CDR3 length: 18 residues. V was clipped by 0 bases and J by 4 bases; unmatched bases: 13. The CDR3 DNA reads as TGTGCCAGCAGCCAAGAAGCGGGGGGTAGCGGGAGCATTTACGAGCAGTACTTC. Its translation is CASSQEAGGSGSIYEQYF.

The J gene is TRBJ1-2, the V gene TRBV7-2; possibly TRBD1 for D (5 bases). Germline V gives CDR1 SGHTA, CDR2 FQGNSA. The V and J ends lost 1 base and 1 base respectively, with 7 bases between them. The CDR3 is made up of 14 amino acids. The CDR3 here is CASSLGGHNYGYTF. DNA of the CDR3: TGTGCCAGCAGCTTAGGGGGCCATAACTATGGCTACACCTTC.

The CDR3, as DNA: TGTGCCAGCAGCCCCGCGGGATACAATCAGCCCCAGCATTTT. Amino acid sequence: CASSPAGYNQPQHF. The V and J genes are TRBV7-3 and TRBJ1-5; D call uncertain. The CDR3 sequence is 14 residues long. Trimming removed 5 bases at V and 3 bases at J, with 11 bases between. In germline, CDR1 is SGHTA, CDR2 FQGTGA.

The rearrangement joins TRBV7-2 to TRBJ2-1, with D perhaps TRBD1 (5 bases). CDR1 and CDR2 from the germline V gene are SGHTA and FQGNSA. The CDR3 extends over 14 amino acids. The V end lost 3 bases, the J end lost 7 bases, and 13 bases lay between the germline ends. CDR3 residues: CASSFYRTRNEQFF. The CDR3 coding sequence is TGTGCCAGCAGCTTTTACAGGACGCGGAATGAGCAGTTCTTC.

The chain has TRBV5-8 and TRBJ1-1; D is uncertain. The germline V gene has CDR1 SGHTS and CDR2 YDEGEE. V dropped 1 base and J dropped 0 bases, with 7 bases sitting between them. This CDR3 has 14 residues. The CDR3 reads CASSLNLLNTEAFF. The CDR3 DNA sequence: TGTGCCAGCAGCTTGAACCTACTGAACACTGAAGCTTTCTTT.

The J gene is TRBJ2-2, the V gene TRBV18, with 8 nucleotides matching TRBD1. The CDR3 is 16 amino acids. Germline CDR1 is KGHSH and CDR2 is LQKENI. V was clipped by 3 bases and J by 2 bases; unmatched bases: 5. CDR3 residues: CASSPQGAGNTGELFF. CDR3 DNA: TGTGCCAGCTCACCTCAGGGGGCCGGAAACACCGGGGAGCTGTTTTTT.

This chain uses TRBV28 with TRBJ1-1; no firm D call. Between the trimmed V and J ends, which lost 6 bases and 4 bases, there was a span of 15 bases. This CDR3 comprises 14 residues. Germline V CDR1 and CDR2: MDHEN, SYDVKM. CDR3 nucleotides: TGTGCCAGCAGGATACGGAGTCCCCCCACTGAAGCTTTCTTT. This gives the protein CASRIRSPPTEAFF.

The rearrangement uses TRBV7-2 and TRBJ1-1, with 7 bases fitting TRBD1. The junction had 13 bases not matched to a gene; V was cut back by 6 bases and J by 12 bases. Germline lookup yields CDR1 SGHTA and CDR2 FQGNSA. The CDR3 sequence is 13 residues long. The CDR3 nucleotides read TGTGCCAGCAGTTGGCCCGACAGGGTTGGAACTTTCTTT. Encoded protein: CASSWPDRVGTFF.

The V call is TRBV5-1, the J call TRBJ1-1; the match to TRBD1 covers 7 bases. Germline values: CDR1 SGHRS, CDR2 YFSETQ. Trimming removed 4 bases from V and 6 bases from J; junction bases left unmatched: 9. This CDR3 has 14 amino acids. The DNA for the CDR3 is TGCGCCAGCAGCCACAGGGGAGGAGGGGCTGAAGCTTTCTTT. Amino acids: CASSHRGGGAEAFF.

This chain links TRBV20-1 with TRBJ1-1; 9 nucleotides match TRBD1. CDR1 and CDR2 (germline): DFQATT, SNEGSKA (reference sequence). The CDR3 runs 15 residues. V shed 3 bases, J shed 5 bases, and the junction held 10 bases outside the gene matches. As DNA, the CDR3 is TGCAGTGCTAGTCTAAAACAGACAGGGGGGACTGAAGCTTTCTTT. Translated, it gives CSASLKQTGGTEAFF.

V usage is TRBV5-4 and J usage is TRBJ2-5; no clear D gene. CDR1 and CDR2 (germline): SGHNT, YYREEE (reference sequence). V dropped 1 base and J dropped 4 bases, with 8 bases sitting between them. This CDR3 spans 13 amino acids. The CDR3 sequence: CASSLSGRETQYF. CDR3 DNA: TGTGCCAGCAGCTTGAGTGGCCGAGAGACCCAGTACTTC.

The chain uses TRBV5-8 and TRBJ2-5, with a possible D match to TRBD1 (6 bases). The CDR3 has 14 residues. Germline assignment: CDR1 SGHTS and CDR2 YDEGEE. Deletions cut 3 bases from V and 3 bases from J, with 12 bases between. Here the CDR3 DNA reads TGTGCCAGCAGCTCCAGGGGCCGCGAAGAGACCCAGTACTTC. Its translation is CASSSRGREETQYF. Full variable domain (missing parts from reference TRBV5-8 and TRBJ2-5): EAGVTQSPTHLIKTRGQQATLRCSPISGHTSVYWYQQALGLGLQFLLWYDEGEERNRGNFPPRFSGRQFPNYSSELNVNALELEDSALYLCASSSRGREETQYFGPGTRLLVL.

This chain connects TRBV11-2 to TRBJ2-1; 8 nucleotides agree with TRBD1. V lost 5 bases, J lost 0 bases, and 3 bases stayed unmatched. The germline V gene has CDR1 SGHAT and CDR2 FQNNGV. CDR3 size: 15 residues. The CDR3 nucleotides are TGTGCCAGCAGCCGCGGACAGGGCTCCTACAATGAGCAGTTCTTC. This encodes CASSRGQGSYNEQFF.

This CDR3 reads CASTAGALVYEQYF. Written as DNA, the CDR3 is TGTGCCAGCACAGCAGGGGCACTGGTCTACGAGCAGTACTTC. This rearrangement joins TRBV28 to TRBJ2-7, with D possibly TRBD1 on 6 matching bases. The germline V gene has CDR1 MDHEN and CDR2 SYDVKM. V shed 7 bases and J shed 3 bases, with 16 bases lying between them. There are 14 residues in the CDR3.